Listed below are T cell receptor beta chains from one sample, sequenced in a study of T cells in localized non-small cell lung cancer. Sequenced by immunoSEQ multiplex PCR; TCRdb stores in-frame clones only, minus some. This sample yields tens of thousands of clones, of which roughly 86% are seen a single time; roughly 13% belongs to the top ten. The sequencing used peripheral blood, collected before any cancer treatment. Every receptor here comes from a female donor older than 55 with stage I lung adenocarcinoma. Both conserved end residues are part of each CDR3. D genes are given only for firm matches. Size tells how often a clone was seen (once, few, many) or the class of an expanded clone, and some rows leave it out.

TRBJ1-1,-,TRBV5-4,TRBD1,CASSLDRGNTEAFF,TGTGCCAGCAGCCTGGACAGGGGGAACACTGAAGCTTTCTTT
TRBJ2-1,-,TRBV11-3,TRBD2,CASSPLAGGYNEQFF,TGTGCCAGCAGCCCCCTAGCGGGAGGATACAATGAGCAGTTCTTC
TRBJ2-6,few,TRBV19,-,CASTRSSSGANVLTF,TGTGCCAGTACCCGCTCATCGTCTGGGGCCAACGTCCTGACTTTC
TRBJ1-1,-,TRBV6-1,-,CASSFRTDNTEAFF,TGTGCCAGCAGTTTTCGGACGGATAACACTGAAGCTTTCTTT
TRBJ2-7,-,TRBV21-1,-,CASSKAMSGRSLDYEQYF,TGTGCCAGCAGCAAAGCTATGTCTGGCCGTAGTTTAGACTACGAGCAGTACTTC
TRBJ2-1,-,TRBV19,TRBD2,CASSTLTSGLYNEQFF,TGTGCCAGTAGCACTCTGACTAGCGGGCTCTACAATGAGCAGTTCTTC
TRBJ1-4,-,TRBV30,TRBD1,CAWSEGQGATNEKLFF,TGTGCCTGGAGCGAGGGACAGGGGGCAACTAATGAAAAACTGTTTTTT
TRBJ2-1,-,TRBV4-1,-,CASSGSGHNEQFF,TGCGCCAGCAGCGGGTCGGGGCACAATGAGCAGTTCTTC
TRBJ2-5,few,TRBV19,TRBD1,CASSSRTGQVQETQYF,TGTGCCAGTAGTTCCCGGACAGGGCAAGTCCAAGAGACCCAGTACTTC
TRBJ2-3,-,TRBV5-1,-,CASGPGNVGTDTQYF,TGCGCCAGCGGCCCAGGGAACGTGGGAACAGATACGCAGTATTTT
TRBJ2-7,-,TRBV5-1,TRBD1,CASSRGQGVLNEQYF,TGCGCCAGCAGCCGTGGACAGGGGGTACTCAACGAGCAGTACTTC
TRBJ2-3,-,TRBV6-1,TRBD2,CASREEPGLDTDTQYF,TGTGCCAGCAGGGAAGAACCGGGACTAGACACAGATACGCAGTATTTT
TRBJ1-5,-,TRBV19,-,CAIGGAGNQPQHF,TGTGCCATCGGCGGGGCGGGCAATCAGCCCCAGCATTTT
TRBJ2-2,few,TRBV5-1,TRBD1,CASSLVGGVNGELFF,TGCGCCAGCAGCTTGGTAGGGGGCGTCAACGGGGAGCTGTTTTTT
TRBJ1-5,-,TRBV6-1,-,CASSELSRSPNQPQHF,TGTGCCAGCAGTGAATTGAGCCGTTCTCCAAATCAGCCCCAGCATTTT
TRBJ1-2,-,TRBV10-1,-,CASSGRVYGYTF,TGCGCCAGCAGCGGACGGGTCTATGGCTACACCTTC
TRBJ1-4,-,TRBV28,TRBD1,CASSPTGTLLEKLFF,TGTGCCAGCAGTCCGACAGGGACGTTGCTAGAAAAACTGTTTTTT
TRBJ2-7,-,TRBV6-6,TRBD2,CASRDESSGRVNEQYF,TGTGCCAGCAGGGACGAGTCAAGCGGGAGAGTTAACGAGCAGTACTTC
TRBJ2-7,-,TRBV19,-,CASALSPGVNYEQYF,TGTGCCAGCGCCCTATCCCCAGGGGTCAACTACGAGCAGTACTTC
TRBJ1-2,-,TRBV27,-,CASSPSGGMSGYTF,TGTGCCAGCAGTCCCTCGGGAGGAATGTCTGGCTACACCTTC
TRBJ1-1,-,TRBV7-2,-,CASSPQAYTEAFF,TGTGCCAGCAGCCCACAGGCGTACACTGAAGCTTTCTTT
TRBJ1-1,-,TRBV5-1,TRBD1,CASSSTQTGGTEAFF,TGCGCCAGCAGCTCGACCCAAACAGGGGGGACTGAAGCTTTCTTT
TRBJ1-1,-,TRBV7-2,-,CASGTIGGGTEAFF,TGTGCCAGCGGTACCATAGGAGGGGGAACTGAAGCTTTCTTT
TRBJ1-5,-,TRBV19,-,CASRVLRSNQPQHF,TGTGCCAGTAGGGTTCTGCGCAGCAATCAGCCCCAGCATTTT
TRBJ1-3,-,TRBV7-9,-,CASSFEGDSGNTIYF,TGTGCCAGCAGCTTTGAAGGAGACTCTGGAAACACCATATATTTT
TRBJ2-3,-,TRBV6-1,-,CASSGGDTQYF,TGTGCCAGCAGTGGAGGAGATACGCAGTATTTT
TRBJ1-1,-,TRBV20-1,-,CSAPFLAEAFF,TGCAGTGCTCCGTTTTTGGCTGAAGCTTTCTTT
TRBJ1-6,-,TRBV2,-,CASGYSTANNSPLHF,TGTGCCAGCGGCTACTCGACAGCGAACAATTCACCCCTCCACTTT
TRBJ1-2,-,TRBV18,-,CASSPVPASGYTF,TGTGCCAGCTCACCGGTCCCAGCAAGCGGCTACACCTTC
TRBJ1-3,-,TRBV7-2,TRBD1,CASSSGQGVSGNTIYF,TGTGCCAGCAGCTCAGGACAGGGAGTCTCTGGAAACACCATATATTTT
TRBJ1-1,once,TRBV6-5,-,CASSYRNTEAFF,TGTGCCAGCAGTTACAGGAACACTGAAGCTTTCTTT
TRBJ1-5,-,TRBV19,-,CASSDDQPQHF,TGTGCCAGTAGTGACGATCAGCCCCAGCATTTT
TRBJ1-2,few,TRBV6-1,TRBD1,CASSERGQTANYGYTF,TGTGCCAGCAGTGAACGGGGACAGACAGCTAACTATGGCTACACCTTC
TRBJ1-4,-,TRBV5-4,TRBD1,CASRSGTEGEKLFF,TGTGCCAGCAGGTCCGGGACAGAGGGTGAAAAACTGTTTTTT
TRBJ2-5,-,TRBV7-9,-,CASSLAQLQETQYF,TGTGCCAGCAGCTTAGCGCAGCTACAAGAGACCCAGTACTTC
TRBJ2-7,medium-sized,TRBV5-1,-,CASSTGTLTYEQYF,TGCGCCAGCAGCACCGGGACATTAACCTACGAGCAGTACTTC
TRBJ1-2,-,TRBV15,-,CATSHGGAVSSYGYTF,TGTGCCACCAGCCACGGGGGCGCCGTATCAAGCTATGGCTACACCTTC
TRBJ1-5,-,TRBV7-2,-,CASSLESMGQPQHF,TGTGCCAGCAGCTTAGAGTCCATGGGACAGCCCCAGCATTTT
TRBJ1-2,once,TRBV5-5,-,CASRQTGGYGYTF,TGTGCCAGCAGACAAACTGGGGGGTATGGCTACACCTTC
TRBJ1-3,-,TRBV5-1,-,CASSLGSDRNTIYF,TGCGCCAGCAGCTTGGGGAGTGATAGAAACACCATATATTTT
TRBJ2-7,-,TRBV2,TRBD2,CASSEKAGGPGEQYF,TGTGCCAGCAGTGAAAAGGCGGGGGGGCCGGGCGAGCAGTACTTC